The 11 T cell receptor beta chains presented below share a single source sample, sequenced in a study of OX40 agonist ivuxolimab in advanced cancers. Sequenced by immunoSEQ multiplex PCR; TCRdb stores in-frame clones only, minus some. This sample has tens of thousands of clones, with around 84% found just once. The specimen comprised CD4+ or CD8+ T cells sorted from blood, sampled in a trial of the OX40 agonist ivuxolimab. These receptors were obtained from an adult with an advanced solid tumor such as melanoma, head and neck, liver or kidney cancer.

The chain couples TRBV27 to TRBJ2-7; D gene ambiguous. Trimming stripped 1 base from V and 6 bases from J, with 7 bases between. Per the germline V gene, CDR1 is MNHEY and CDR2 is SMNVEV (reference sequence). The CDR3 loop spans 12 amino acids. The CDR3 DNA sequence: TGTGCCAGCAGTTTATTAGGGCGCGAGCAGTACTTC. Its protein product is CASSLLGREQYF.

V usage is TRBV19 and J usage is TRBJ1-2; 7 bases map to TRBD1. The CDR3 length is 15 residues. The ends lost 1 base at V and 4 bases at J; junction bases unmatched: 6. From germline, CDR1 is LNHDA and CDR2 SQIVND (reference sequence). The DNA of the CDR3 is TGTGCCAGTAGTATAGCGGCAGGGGACAGCTATGGCTACACCTTC. Its translation: CASSIAAGDSYGYTF.

This chain uses TRBV6-5 with TRBJ2-7; D call uncertain. CDR3 length: 14 amino acids. V gave up 2 bases and J gave up 5 bases, with 13 bases separating them. Germline assignment: CDR1 MNHEY and CDR2 SVGAGI. The CDR3: CASSYRATLHEQYF. The CDR3 region has the DNA TGTGCCAGCAGTTACCGTGCGACACTCCACGAGCAGTACTTC.

The chain uses TRBV7-9 and TRBJ2-3; D unclear. Trimming left V 3 bases short and J 2 bases short, with 0 bases between. The CDR3 runs 11 residues. Germline-derived CDR1 and CDR2 are SEHNR and FQNEAQ (reference sequence). CDR3 protein: CASSFTDTQYF. Here the CDR3 DNA reads TGTGCCAGCAGCTTCACAGATACGCAGTATTTT.

This sequence joins TRBV6-1 and TRBJ2-1; 12 nucleotides align to TRBD2. Trimming cost V 7 bases and J 7 bases; bases outside gene matches: 8. The CDR3 covers 15 residues. CDR1 and CDR2 (germline): MNHNS, SASEGT. In nucleotides, the CDR3 is TGTGCCAGCAACCTGCTAGCGGGAGGGAGGAATGAGCAGTTCTTC. This translates into CASNLLAGGRNEQFF.

This clone was found a few times. V is TRBV6-5 and J is TRBJ2-5; D remains ambiguous. The CDR3 totals 11 residues. V lost 9 bases, J lost 5 bases, and 10 bases lay in between. Germline lookup yields CDR1 MNHEY and CDR2 SVGAGI. This CDR3 reads CASQWVETQYF. CDR3 in DNA: TGTGCCAGTCAATGGGTTGAGACCCAGTACTTC.

The genes are TRBV5-1 and TRBJ1-4; D unclear. Germline V CDR1 and CDR2: SGHRS, YFSETQ. The V end lost 4 bases, the J end lost 10 bases, and 14 bases lay between the germline ends. This CDR3 region has 13 residues. The CDR3 spells CASSLDEGGKLFF. DNA of the CDR3: TGCGCCAGCAGCCTGGATGAGGGCGGAAAACTGTTTTTT.

V usage is TRBV15 and J usage is TRBJ2-3; the D gene is possibly TRBD2 (7 bases). The germline CDR1 and CDR2 sequences are LNHNV and YYDKDF (reference sequence). CDR3 length: 16 amino acids. Trimming shortened V by 5 bases and J by 5 bases, and 20 bases separated the two germline ends. CDR3 sequence: CATSLYPGGPGDTQYF. As DNA, the CDR3 is TGTGCCACCAGCTTATATCCCGGGGGGCCCGGAGATACGCAGTATTTT. The variable domain in full, with the rest retrieved from reference TRBV15 and TRBJ2-3, is DAMVIQNPRYQVTQFGKPVTLSCSQTLNHNVMYWYQQKSSQAPKLLFHYYDKDFNNEADTPDNFQSRRPNTSFCFLDIRSPGLGDTAMYLCATSLYPGGPGDTQYFGPGTRLTVL.

This clone came up once. The rearrangement uses TRBV28 and TRBJ2-6; unclear D gene. Germline assignment: CDR1 MDHEN and CDR2 SYDVKM. The length of the CDR3 is 19 residues. V lost 5 bases, J lost 0 bases, and 20 bases lay in between. The CDR3 region is CASSPPARVGSSGANVLTF. CDR3 bases: TGTGCCAGCAGTCCCCCAGCCCGCGTGGGTAGCTCTGGGGCCAACGTCCTGACTTTC. The entire variable domain, with the rest obtained from reference TRBV28 and TRBJ2-6, is as follows: DVKVTQSSRYLVKRTGEKVFLECVQDMDHENMFWYRQDPGLGLRLIYFSYDVKMKEKGDIPEGYSVSREKKERFSLILESASTNQTSMYLCASSPPARVGSSGANVLTFGAGSRLTVL.

V and J are TRBV6-6 and TRBJ1-1; 8 nucleotides agree with TRBD1. The V and J ends lost 10 bases and 5 bases, in that order; junction bases with no gene match: 6. In germline, CDR1 is MNHNY, CDR2 SVGAGI (reference sequence). The CDR3 extends over 12 amino acids. The DNA of the CDR3 is TGTGCCACAGGGGACAGGACGACTGAAGCTTTCTTT. Its translation is CATGDRTTEAFF.

This clone showed up just a few times. The chain combines TRBV6-4 with TRBJ2-1; tentative D call: TRBD1 (5 bases). CDR3 length equals 15 residues. From germline, CDR1 is MRHNA and CDR2 SNTAGT. The V end was cut by 0 bases, the J end by 8 bases, with 14 bases between. The CDR3 bases are TGTGCCAGCAGTGACTCAGGGATGGGGCCGGATGAGCAGTTCTTC. It codes for CASSDSGMGPDEQFF.